A single sample gave rise to the 27 T cell receptor beta chains below, sequenced in a study of cytomegalovirus exposure and HLA in healthy donors (dated by TCRdb to 2016 to 2017). The library relied on the immunoSEQ multiplex PCR assay. A mixture of 60 forward primers for TCR Vbeta segments and 13 reverse primers for TCR Jbeta segments was used in the multiplex PCR. Sourced from immuneACCESS, this table was stored by TCRdb with only in-frame sequences that have V and J called. A share of the clones is absent; for the studies checked, an unresolved V gene accounts for under half, and the remainder has no known explanation. The sample table gives under 150,000 clones. 1.5% to 2% of the sample belongs to the ten largest clones. The sequencing input was PBMCs. These receptor sequences come from a woman in her sixties in good health and CMV-seronegative.

The chain employs TRBV9 and TRBJ2-3; 10 nucleotides agree with TRBD1. Germline trimming cut 4 bases from V and 4 bases from J; bases unmatched to any gene: 9. Germline-derived CDR1 and CDR2 are SGDLS and YYNGEE. This CDR3 has 16 residues. The chain's CDR3 is CASSPRQGAYADTQYF. In DNA, the CDR3 is TGTGCCAGCAGCCCCCGACAGGGGGCATATGCAGATACGCAGTATTTT. Filled out from reference TRBV9 and TRBJ2-3, the complete variable domain reads DSGVTQTPKHLITATGQRVTLRCSPRSGDLSVYWYQQSLDQGLQFLIQYYNGEERAKGNILERFSAQQFPDLHSELNLSSLELGDSALYFCASSPRQGAYADTQYFGPGTRLTVL.

The chain uses TRBV25-1 and TRBJ2-3; tentatively, D is TRBD2 (5 bases). The CDR3 has 14 amino acids. The germline V gene has CDR1 MGHDK and CDR2 SYGVNS. V shed 3 bases and J shed 3 bases, with 10 bases lying between them. The CDR3 loop reads CASSEYRETDTQYF. CDR3 DNA: TGTGCCAGCAGTGAGTACCGGGAAACAGATACGCAGTATTTT.

CDR3 nucleotide sequence: TGTGCCAGTAGTTCCGGGACTAGCGGACTCACAGATACGCAGTATTTT. Translated: CASSSGTSGLTDTQYF. This rearrangement joins TRBV19 to TRBJ2-3; 11 nucleotides line up with TRBD2. Germline V gene lookup returns CDR1 LNHDA and CDR2 SQIVND (reference sequence). The CDR3 loop spans 16 amino acids. The V segment lost 5 bases and the J segment 2 bases; nucleotides outside the gene matches: 6.

The chain uses TRBV4-2 and TRBJ1-1, with 12 nucleotides matching TRBD1. The J segment lost 11 bases and the V segment lost 1 base, leaving 8 bases of the junction unmatched. The germline gives CDR1 LGHNA, CDR2 YNFKEQ. This CDR3 is built from 15 residues. The CDR3 coding sequence is TGTGCCAGCAGCCAAGCCGGGACAGGGGGCGCGAATGCTTTCTTT. It specifies CASSQAGTGGANAFF.

This chain connects TRBV7-9 to TRBJ2-1; 14 positions agree with TRBD2. Germline V gives CDR1 SEHNR, CDR2 FQNEAQ (reference sequence). Unmatched junction bases numbered 2, after V lost 3 bases and J lost 10 bases. This CDR3 is 14 amino acids long. CDR3 loop: CASSLGLAGEEQFF. The CDR3 nucleotides read TGTGCCAGCAGCTTGGGACTAGCGGGAGAGGAGCAGTTCTTC.

The V gene is TRBV5-1, the J gene TRBJ1-2; D might be TRBD1 (6 bases). This CDR3 has 17 amino acids. V gave up 1 base and J gave up 0 bases, with 16 bases separating them. Germline V lookup: CDR1 SGHRS, CDR2 YFSETQ. The CDR3 is CASSLKDRQTSNYGYTF. The CDR3 DNA sequence: TGCGCCAGCAGCTTGAAGGACAGACAGACTTCTAACTATGGCTACACCTTC.

The chain carries TRBV7-2 and TRBJ1-2, with 8 bases identical to TRBD1. J was trimmed by 5 bases and V by 3 bases; bases with no gene match: 5. The CDR3 loop spans 14 amino acids. Germline V CDR1 and CDR2: SGHTA, FQGNSA. As DNA, the CDR3 is TGTGCCAGCAGCTTTGAGACAGGGGATTATGGCTACACCTTC. This encodes CASSFETGDYGYTF.

Details on this clone: At one end the junction does not follow the germline gene, possibly because of a read error. V is TRBV9 and J is TRBJ1-1; 7 nucleotides match TRBD1. From germline, CDR1 is SGDLS and CDR2 YYNGEE. This CDR3 has 13 residues. The CDR3 reads CASSLTGNSEAFF. The CDR3 region has the DNA TGTGCCAGCAGCTTGACAGGGAACTCTGAAGCTTTCTTT. Using reference TRBV9 and TRBJ1-1 for the parts outside the CDR3, the full variable domain is DSGVTQTPKHLITATGQRVTLRCSPRSGDLSVYWYQQSLDQGLQFLIQYYNGEERAKGNILERFSAQQFPDLHSELNLSSLELGDSALYFCASSLTGNSEAFFGQGTRLTVV.

The genes are TRBV30 and TRBJ1-1; D gene unclear. The V end lost 2 bases, the J end lost 1 base, and 8 bases lay between the germline ends. Germline values: CDR1 GTSNPN, CDR2 SVGIG (reference sequence). This CDR3 has 13 amino acids. CDR3 coding DNA: TGTGCCTGGAGTCAGGACTCGAACACTGAAGCTTTCTTT. This gives the protein CAWSQDSNTEAFF.

The chain couples TRBV5-4 to TRBJ2-5; D may be TRBD2 (6 bases). The V gene's germline CDR1 is SGHNT and CDR2 YYREEE (reference sequence). Deletions cut 4 bases from V and 5 bases from J, with 12 bases between. The CDR3 is made up of 13 amino acids. The CDR3: CASSPLAGETQYF. CDR3 DNA sequence: TGTGCCAGCAGCCCACTAGCTGGGGAGACCCAGTACTTC.

The chain has TRBV5-1 and TRBJ2-2, with 9 nucleotides matching TRBD2. Germline CDR1 SGHRS, CDR2 YFSETQ. The CDR3 spans 16 residues. Germline trimming cut 0 bases from V and 5 bases from J; bases unmatched to any gene: 5. CDR3 in DNA: TGCGCCAGCAGCTTGGCGGGGACTAGCAATACCGGGGAGCTGTTTTTT. The encoded protein is CASSLAGTSNTGELFF.

The genes are TRBV2 and TRBJ2-5, with TRBD1 matching over 9 bases. The V gene's germline CDR1 is SNHLY and CDR2 FYNNEI. V lost 6 bases to trimming and J lost 4 bases; unmatched junction nucleotides: 9. The CDR3 has 15 residues. CDR3 residues: CASRGTGLAGETQYF. The DNA of the CDR3 is TGTGCCAGCAGAGGGACAGGGCTCGCAGGAGAGACCCAGTACTTC.

The rearrangement links TRBV6-5 to TRBJ2-7; 11 nucleotides align to TRBD1. CDR1 and CDR2 from the germline V gene are MNHEY and SVGAGI. The CDR3 sequence is 14 residues long. Germline trimming cut 5 bases from V and 3 bases from J; bases unmatched to any gene: 3. In nucleotides, the CDR3 is TGTGCCAGCAGTCGGGACAGGGGGAACTACGAGCAGTACTTC. Translating gives CASSRDRGNYEQYF.

Notes on this clone: Mismatch with germline at one junction end may stem from a read error. V and J are TRBV30 and TRBJ1-3; 7 nucleotides match TRBD1. This CDR3 is built from 13 residues. Germline V gene lookup returns CDR1 GTSNPN and CDR2 SVGIG (reference sequence). The CDR3 DNA follows: TGTGCCTGGACAATTCACCTTGACAGGGCGGGTCATTTT. This gives the protein CAWTIHLDRAGHF.

As DNA, the CDR3 is TGTGCCAGCTTCCTAGACAGGGCCAACGAGCAGTACTTC. Amino acid sequence: CASFLDRANEQYF. The V call is TRBV2, the J call TRBJ2-5, with 7 bases matching TRBD1. The end of the DNA fits TRBJ2-7 better, so the J call may be wrong. CDR1 and CDR2 (germline): SNHLY, FYNNEI. The CDR3 contains 13 residues.

The CDR3 nucleotides are TGTGCCAGCAGCTTGAAAAGCGGGGGGGATGAGCAGTTCTTC. Protein: CASSLKSGGDEQFF. The V gene is TRBV5-6, the J gene TRBJ2-1, with 10 bases identical to TRBD2. The CDR3 consists of 14 residues. Germline CDR1 is SGHDT and CDR2 is YYEEEE. V lost 1 base and J lost 8; bases outside the gene matches: 3.

This sequence joins TRBV7-4 and TRBJ1-6; weak D call: TRBD1 (5 bases). V dropped 0 bases and J dropped 0 bases, with 9 bases sitting between them. Germline CDR1 and CDR2: SGHVT and SQSDAQ. The CDR3 has 17 amino acids. CDR3 residues: CASSLAYRSSYNSPLHF. CDR3 DNA: TGTGCCAGCAGCTTAGCTTACAGGAGCTCCTATAATTCACCCCTCCACTTT.

The CDR3 bases are TGCGCCAGCAGCCAAGATCTAGGGGCAGTGGCTCAGCCCCAGCATTTT. Its protein is CASSQDLGAVAQPQHF. The chain recombines TRBV4-1 with TRBJ1-5; weak D call: TRBD1 (5 bases). This CDR3 is 16 amino acids long. Trimming removed 0 bases from V and 6 bases from J, with 15 bases in between. Per the germline V gene, CDR1 is MGHRA and CDR2 is YSYEKL.

This chain connects TRBV7-3 to TRBJ1-1; 8 bases map to TRBD1. J was trimmed by 3 bases and V by 3 bases; bases with no gene match: 3. The CDR3 is made up of 14 amino acids. The germline V gene encodes CDR1 SGHTA and CDR2 FQGTGA. CDR3 DNA: TGTGCCAGCAGCTTTTCACAGGGGGACACTGAAGCTTTCTTT. Protein: CASSFSQGDTEAFF.

The rearrangement joins TRBV7-3 to TRBJ1-1; TRBD1 might be the D (6 bases). V lost 4 bases and J 8 bases, leaving 14 bases between the germline ends. Germline values: CDR1 SGHTA, CDR2 FQGTGA. There are 13 residues in the CDR3. CDR3 DNA sequence: TGTGCCAGCAGCTCCAGACCCCAGGGGGAAGCTTTCTTT. Translating gives CASSSRPQGEAFF.

V usage is TRBV7-9 and J usage is TRBJ2-5, with TRBD2 matching 7 bases. There are 14 residues in the CDR3. The germline V gene encodes CDR1 SEHNR and CDR2 FQNEAQ (reference sequence). After removal of 3 bases from V and 5 bases from J, the junction contained 6 bases not matched to a gene. The CDR3 is CASSLNGGVETQYF. The CDR3 DNA is TGTGCCAGCAGCTTGAATGGGGGGGTGGAGACCCAGTACTTC.

The CDR3 coding sequence is TGTGCCAGCAGTTATGGGGGCTACGACACTGAAGCTTTCTTT. It translates to CASSYGGYDTEAFF. J is TRBJ1-1 and V is TRBV6-5, with a weak D call TRBD1 (6 bases). CDR1 MNHEY and CDR2 SVGAGI come from the germline V gene. Trimming cost V 3 bases and J 3 bases, with 11 bases left between them. This CDR3 contains 14 residues.

The V and J genes are TRBV6-1 and TRBJ1-1; 10 nucleotides align to TRBD1. The CDR3 spans 15 residues. Germline V gives CDR1 MNHNS, CDR2 SASEGT. The V gene end was trimmed by 8 bases and the J gene end by 1 base; junction bases not matched to a gene: 7. This CDR3 reads CASSGRDRGNTEAFF. CDR3 DNA sequence: TGTGCCAGCTCCGGAAGGGACAGGGGGAACACTGAAGCTTTCTTT.

V is TRBV2 and J is TRBJ2-2, with 9 nucleotides matching TRBD2. The CDR3 spans 15 residues. Per germline, CDR1 SNHLY and CDR2 FYNNEI. The J segment lost 5 bases and the V segment lost 4 bases, leaving 5 bases of the junction unmatched. The CDR3 region is CASSVGGGGTGELFF. The CDR3 nucleotides are TGTGCCAGCAGTGTGGGCGGGGGGGGAACCGGGGAGCTGTTTTTT.

The chain has TRBV7-2 and TRBJ2-2, with 8 positions matching TRBD1. CDR3 length: 16 residues. Trimming took 0 bases from V and 2 from J; bases not matched to a gene: 2. Germline values: CDR1 SGHTA, CDR2 FQGNSA. CDR3 nucleotides: TGTGCCAGCAGCTTAGCCGGGACAGGCAACACCGGGGAGCTGTTTTTT. Its translation: CASSLAGTGNTGELFF. The full variable domain, rest sourced from reference TRBV7-2 and TRBJ2-2, is GAGVSQSPSNKVTEKGKDVELRCDPISGHTALYWYRQSLGQGLEFLIYFQGNSAPDKSGLPSDRFSAERTGGSVSTLTIQRTQQEDSAVYLCASSLAGTGNTGELFFGEGSRLTVL.

The rearrangement joins TRBV2 to TRBJ1-2; the match to TRBD1 covers 8 bases. Trimming removed 8 bases from V and 5 bases from J; junction bases left unmatched: 7. Germline-derived CDR1 and CDR2 are SNHLY and FYNNEI. This CDR3 has 13 amino acids. The CDR3 loop is CASGTGAAYGYTF. CDR3 nucleotide sequence: TGTGCCAGCGGGACAGGAGCCGCATATGGCTACACCTTC.

J is TRBJ2-3 and V is TRBV7-3, with D maybe TRBD1 (6 bases). This CDR3 is built from 17 residues. Germline assignment: CDR1 SGHTA and CDR2 FQGTGA. Trimming took 2 bases from V and 1 from J, leaving 16 bases between them. CDR3 coding DNA: TGTGCCAGCAGCTTACATCAGGGGATAAGGGGCACAGATACGCAGTATTTT. This codes for CASSLHQGIRGTDTQYF.